These 2 T cell receptor beta chains originate from one sample sequenced in a study of blood T cell repertoires in COVID-19. Libraries were prepared by immunoSEQ multiplex PCR; TCRdb keeps only in-frame clonotypes and omits some of them. The sample includes 220,000 or so clones, almost 90% of them seen just once. The source material was PBMCs or T cells enriched from blood (not recorded which). The receptors derive from a man between 25 and 39 years old who had been exposed to COVID-19.

This clone turned up a few times. This chain connects TRBV4-1 to TRBJ2-7; D is undetermined. Trimming removed 1 base at V and 3 bases at J, with 4 bases between. The CDR3 is 12 amino acids. The germline CDR1 and CDR2 sequences are MGHRA and YSYEKL. CDR3 sequence (DNA): TGCGCCAGCAGCCAAGTCAACTACGAGCAGTACTTC. This translates into CASSQVNYEQYF.

The chain is built from TRBV7-9 and TRBJ1-2; D gene unclear. The germline V gene has CDR1 SEHNR and CDR2 FQNEAQ (reference sequence). CDR3 length: 17 amino acids. Trimming removed 5 bases at V and 0 bases at J, with 19 bases between. CDR3 DNA: TGTGCCAGCAGCCCCAATGAAAAGAGAATCACTAACTATGGCTACACCTTC. It specifies CASSPNEKRITNYGYTF.